This TCR beta chain is drawn from a study of radiotherapy plus CTLA-4 blockade in lung cancer. Study-wide context: Of all patients, around 20% responded objectively and approximately 29% showed disease control.

This CDR3 has 17 residues. Germline values: CDR1 SEHNR, CDR2 FQNEAQ (reference sequence). Trimming pared 1 base from V and 4 bases from J, leaving 16 bases between. This clone has more than one count but fewer than ten. What it binds is unknown. The method was immunoSEQ multiplex PCR; TCRdb's version includes in-frame clones alone and lacks a portion of them. The profile shows about 77,000 clones, nearly 75% of them singletons. Study results and limitations: Expansion in blood of tumor-derived TCR clones was seen after radiotherapy plus ipilimumab.

Focal radiation with ipilimumab CTLA-4 blockade was given to patients with chemo-refractory metastatic non-small-cell lung cancer. The V and J genes are TRBV7-9 and TRBJ1-4; D gene unclear. The TCR originated in a human donor with non-small cell lung cancer whose response to radiotherapy plus ipilimumab could not be evaluated. Sequencing used peripheral blood, obtained from a patient treated with radiotherapy plus ipilimumab. As DNA, the CDR3 is TGTGCCAGCAGCTTAGTCATCCCCAGGCTCAGTAATGAAAAACTGTTTTTT. Translating it yields CASSLVIPRLSNEKLFF.